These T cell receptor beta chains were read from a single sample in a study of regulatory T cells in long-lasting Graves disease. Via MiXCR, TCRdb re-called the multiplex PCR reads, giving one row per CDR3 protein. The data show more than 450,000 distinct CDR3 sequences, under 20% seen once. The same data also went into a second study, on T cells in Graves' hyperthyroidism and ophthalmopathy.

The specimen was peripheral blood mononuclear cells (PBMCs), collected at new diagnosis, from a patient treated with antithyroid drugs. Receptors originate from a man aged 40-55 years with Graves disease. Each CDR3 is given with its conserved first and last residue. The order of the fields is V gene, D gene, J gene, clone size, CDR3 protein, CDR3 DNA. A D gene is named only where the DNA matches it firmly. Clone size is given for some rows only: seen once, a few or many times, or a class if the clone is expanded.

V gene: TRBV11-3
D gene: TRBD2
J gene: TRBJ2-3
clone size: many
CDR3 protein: CASSLDGGREDTQYF
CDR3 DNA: TGTGCCAGCAGCTTAGATGGGGGGAGGGAAGATACGCAGTATTTT

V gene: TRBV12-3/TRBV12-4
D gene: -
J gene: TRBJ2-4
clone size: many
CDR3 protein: CASSLGRGLRIQYF
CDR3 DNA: TGTGCCAGCAGTTTAGGGCGGGGGCTCCGCATTCAGTACTTC

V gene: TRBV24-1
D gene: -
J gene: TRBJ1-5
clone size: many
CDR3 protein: CATSDPGLSEDSNQPQHF
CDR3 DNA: TGTGCCACCAGTGATCCTGGCCTCTCAGAAGATAGCAATCAGCCCCAGCATTTT

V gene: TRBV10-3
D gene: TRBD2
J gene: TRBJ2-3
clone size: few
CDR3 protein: CAISVGRAGDTQYF
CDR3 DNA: TGTGCCATCAGTGTCGGGAGGGCTGGAGATACGCAGTATTTT

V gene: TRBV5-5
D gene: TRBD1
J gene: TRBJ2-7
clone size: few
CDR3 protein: CASSMGQGGLIYEQYF
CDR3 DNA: TGTGCCAGCAGCATGGGACAGGGTGGACTCATCTACGAGCAGTACTTC

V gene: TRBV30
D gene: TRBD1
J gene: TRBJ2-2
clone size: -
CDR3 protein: CAWRTGTGAIGELFF
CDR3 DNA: TGTGCCTGGAGAACCGGGACAGGGGCGATCGGGGAGCTGTTTTTT

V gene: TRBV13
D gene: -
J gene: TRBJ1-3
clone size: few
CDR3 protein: CASSLIPSSSGNTIYF
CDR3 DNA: TGTGCCAGCAGCTTAATTCCCTCGAGCTCTGGAAACACCATATATTTT

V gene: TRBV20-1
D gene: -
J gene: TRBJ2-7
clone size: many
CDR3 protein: CSAKGGQAYEQYF
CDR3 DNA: TGCAGTGCCAAAGGGGGGCAAGCCTACGAGCAGTACTTC

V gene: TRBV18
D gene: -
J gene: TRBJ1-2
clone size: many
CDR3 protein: CASQKPGAVGYGYTF
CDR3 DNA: TGTGCCAGCCAAAAGCCTGGGGCGGTCGGCTATGGCTACACCTTC

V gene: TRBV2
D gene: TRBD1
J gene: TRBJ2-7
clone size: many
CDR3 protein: CASSTDRADVQYF
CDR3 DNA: TGTGCCAGCAGCACGGACAGGGCGGATGTTCAGTACTTC

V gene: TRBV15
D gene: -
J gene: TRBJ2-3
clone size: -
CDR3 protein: CATSRDGTDTQYF
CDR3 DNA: TGTGCCACCAGCAGAGATGGGACAGATACGCAGTATTTT

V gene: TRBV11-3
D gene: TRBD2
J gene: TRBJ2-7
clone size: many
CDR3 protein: CASSLSGLAVYEQYF
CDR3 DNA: TGTGCCAGCAGCTTATCGGGACTAGCGGTATACGAGCAGTACTTC

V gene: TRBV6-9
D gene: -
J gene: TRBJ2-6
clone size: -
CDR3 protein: CASSYSRRDALRSGANVLTF
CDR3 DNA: TGTGCCAGCAGTTACTCACGCCGGGACGCCTTACGCTCTGGGGCCAACGTCCTGACTTTC

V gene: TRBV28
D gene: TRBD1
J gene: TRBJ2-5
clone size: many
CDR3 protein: CASSFIPGQGALETQYF
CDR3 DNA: TGTGCCAGCAGTTTCATACCGGGACAGGGGGCCTTGGAGACCCAGTACTTC

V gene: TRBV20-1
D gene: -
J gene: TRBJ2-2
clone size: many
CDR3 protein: CSAREGPNTGELFF
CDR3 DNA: TGCAGTGCTAGAGAGGGCCCGAACACCGGGGAGCTGTTTTTT

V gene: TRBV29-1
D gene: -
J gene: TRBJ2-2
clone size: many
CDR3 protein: CSVSGTRDTGELFF
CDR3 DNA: TGCAGCGTCTCGGGGACGCGAGACACCGGGGAGCTGTTTTTT

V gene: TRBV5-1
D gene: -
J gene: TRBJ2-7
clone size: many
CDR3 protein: CASSPGGYLEQYF
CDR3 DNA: TGCGCCAGCAGCCCCGGTGGCTACCTCGAGCAGTACTTC